This T cell receptor beta chain was sequenced during a study of CD8 T cells in ankylosing spondylitis. Making the TCR beta libraries involved quantitative 5'-RACE with molecular barcodes. TCRdb recomputed calls from the 5' RACE reads with MiXCR, one row per CDR3 protein. The table includes about 350,000 distinct CDR3 sequences, 20% to 25% detected once. This clonotype was counted only a few times. Its specificity is unknown. Germline V gene sequence: CDR1 SGHDT, CDR2 YYEEEE. Trimming shortened V by 4 bases and J by 6 bases, and 20 bases separated the two germline ends. This CDR3 contains 15 residues. Points from the study as a whole: Before this, some motif variants had been reported in reactive arthritis synovial fluid and blood. The study identified a TCR beta motif of several highly homologous variants that appeared characteristic of ankylosing spondylitis blood. Matched synovial fluid from ankylosing spondylitis patients was reported to be enriched for disease-linked clones.

The chain combines TRBV5-6 with TRBJ2-7, with a possible D match to TRBD2 (7 bases). The sequenced material came from blood, either unsorted or a sorted T cell fraction (not recorded which). The receptor comes from a male donor with ankylosing spondylitis or in good health (not recorded which). Written as DNA, the CDR3 is TGTGCCAGCAGCGACGATGGGGGGGCGTCCCTCGAGCAGTACTTC. Amino acids: CASSDDGGASLEQYF.